This paragraph covers one T cell receptor (beta chain) sequence. The data were taken from a study of T cell repertoires in cytomegalovirus infection. MiXCR, run by TCRdb on the reads, gives a single entry per CDR3 protein. The table has about 530,000 distinct CDR3 sequences, around a quarter seen once. Sequenced sample: PBMCs. The source of this sequence is a human donor in good health (CMV status not recorded). Some clones in this sample may be carry-over from other donors' samples.

CDR3 nucleotides: TGTGCCAGCAGGTCCATGAGTTCTTACGGGAGAAACACAGATACGCAGTATTTT. This sequence encodes CASRSMSSYGRNTDTQYF. This chain uses TRBV6-2 or TRBV6-3 with TRBJ2-3, with a possible D match to TRBD2 (6 bases). Trimming removed 6 bases at V and 2 bases at J, with 24 bases between. The CDR3 contains 18 residues. CDR1 is MNHEY, CDR2 SVGEGT, per germline.